These 18 T cell receptor beta chains came from one sample sequenced in a study of T cells in Graves' hyperthyroidism and ophthalmopathy. The investigators amplified TCR beta CDR3 regions from RNA transcripts. First-round RT-PCR of the TCR CDR3 relied on the HTBI primer set. MiXCR was run by TCRdb on the multiplex PCR reads, yielding one entry per CDR3 protein. This sample yields 600,000 or so distinct CDR3 sequences, of which about 14% are seen a single time; around an eighth belongs to the top ten. Sequenced sample: blood. Receptors were obtained from a woman aged 50 to 60 with Graves' ophthalmopathy.

J is TRBJ2-7 and V is TRBV20-1; 8 nucleotides line up with TRBD2. Germline V gene lookup returns CDR1 DFQATT and CDR2 SNEGSKA (reference sequence). Trimming at V came to 6 bases and at J to 3 bases, leaving 7 bases not matched to a gene. The CDR3 is 13 amino acids. The DNA of the CDR3 is TGCAGTGCGGACGGGGGGGACAACTACGAGCAGTACTTC. Encoded protein: CSADGGDNYEQYF.

This clonotype appeared many times. V gene TRBV6-1 combines with J gene TRBJ2-1; 7 bases fit TRBD2. With V trimmed by 1 base and J by 0 bases, 3 bases remained unmatched. This CDR3 has 16 residues. The germline V gene has CDR1 MNHNS and CDR2 SASEGT. CDR3 region: CASSEVGGSSYNEQFF. Written as DNA, the CDR3 is TGTGCCAGCAGTGAAGTTGGCGGGAGCTCCTACAATGAGCAGTTCTTC.

This clonotype has at least ten counts. V gene TRBV20-1 combines with J gene TRBJ2-7, with 13 bases aligning to TRBD2. The germline V gene has CDR1 DFQATT and CDR2 SNEGSKA (reference sequence). Unmatched junction bases numbered 15, after V lost 6 bases and J lost 1 base. CDR3 length: 18 residues. The CDR3 region is CSAGPPGLAGFWSYEQYF. The CDR3 DNA is TGCAGTGCGGGACCACCGGGACTAGCGGGATTTTGGTCCTACGAGCAGTACTTC.

This clonotype was detected ten times or more. The rearrangement joins TRBV19 to TRBJ2-1; D gene uncertain. The CDR3 has 11 residues. V was cut by 9 bases and J by 4 bases, with 7 bases left in between. Germline-derived CDR1 and CDR2 are LNHDA and SQIVND (reference sequence). As DNA, the CDR3 is TGTGCCAGCAACTCTTACAATGAGCAGTTCTTC. It translates to CASNSYNEQFF. Full variable domain (rest looked up from reference TRBV19 and TRBJ2-1): DGGITQSPKYLFRKEGQNVTLSCEQNLNHDAMYWYRQDPGQGLRLIYYSQIVNDFQKGDIAEGYSVSREKKESFPLTVTSAQKNPTAFYLCASNSYNEQFFGPGTRLTVL.

This clonotype was observed many times. The rearrangement joins TRBV7-6 to TRBJ2-2; 7 positions agree with TRBD2. Germline trimming cut 2 bases from V and 0 bases from J; bases unmatched to any gene: 9. The CDR3 covers 18 residues. CDR1 and CDR2 (germline): SGHVS, FNYEAQ. The CDR3 is CASSLPLEAGSNTGELFF. The CDR3 coding sequence is TGTGCCAGCAGCTTACCCCTCGAAGCGGGGTCGAACACCGGGGAGCTGTTTTTT.

This clonotype was detected ten times or more. This rearrangement joins TRBV6-2 or TRBV6-3 to TRBJ2-3; 10 bases align to TRBD2. Germline assignment: CDR1 MNHEY and CDR2 SVGEGT. Trimming cost V 2 bases and J 6 bases; bases outside gene matches: 8. The CDR3 is 16 amino acids. This chain's CDR3 is CASSYRLGTSADTQYF. As DNA, the CDR3 is TGTGCCAGCAGTTACCGGCTCGGGACTAGCGCCGATACGCAGTATTTT.

This clonotype turned up a few times. This chain connects TRBV24-1 to TRBJ1-2; a weak D match, TRBD1 (5 bases). V gave up 2 bases and J gave up 8 bases, with 11 bases separating them. The germline CDR1 and CDR2 sequences are KGHDR and SFDVKD. The CDR3 consists of 13 residues. CDR3 in DNA: TGTGCCACCAGTGATTGGCGGAGGGGAGGCTACACCTTC. It translates to CATSDWRRGGYTF.

This clonotype was seen at least ten times. V and J are TRBV6-1 and TRBJ2-2; TRBD1 might be the D (5 bases). The V end was cut by 3 bases, the J end by 8 bases, with 16 bases between. CDR1 and CDR2 from the germline V gene are MNHNS and SASEGT. The CDR3 loop spans 15 amino acids. The CDR3 nucleotides are TGTGCCAGCAGTGAGAGAGACAGAAGTCCGGGGGAGCTGTTTTTT. Translation: CASSERDRSPGELFF.

This clonotype occurred many times. The J gene is TRBJ2-1, the V gene TRBV6-2 or TRBV6-3, with D perhaps TRBD2 (6 bases). Trimming left V 6 bases short and J 3 bases short, with 18 bases between. This CDR3 has 16 amino acids. The germline V gene encodes CDR1 MNHEY and CDR2 SVGEGT. In DNA, the CDR3 is TGTGCCAGCAGAAAATATAGCGGACCTAACTACAATGAGCAGTTCTTC. This codes for CASRKYSGPNYNEQFF.

This clonotype has more than one count but fewer than ten. The J gene is TRBJ2-4, the V gene TRBV20-1; 9 bases align to TRBD1. The V and J ends lost 4 bases and 0 bases, in that order; junction bases with no gene match: 7. Germline CDR1 reads DFQATT; CDR2 reads SNEGSKA (reference sequence). The CDR3 totals 16 residues. The CDR3 region has the DNA TGCAGTGCTACCGGACAGGGGATGTTAGCCAAAAACATTCAGTACTTC. It specifies CSATGQGMLAKNIQYF.

This clonotype was detected ten times or more. The V and J genes are TRBV7-3 and TRBJ2-3, with 10 bases identical to TRBD2. Germline V CDR1 and CDR2: SGHTA, FQGTGA. The CDR3 spans 16 residues. The J segment lost 4 bases and the V segment lost 2 bases, leaving 6 bases of the junction unmatched. The CDR3, as DNA: TGTGCCAGCAGCTTAGTATCTAGCGGGAGTTCAGATACGCAGTATTTT. It yields the protein CASSLVSSGSSDTQYF.

V and J are TRBV4-3 and TRBJ2-4; TRBD1 agrees at 7 bases. The J segment lost 5 bases and the V segment lost 0 bases, leaving 4 bases of the junction unmatched. CDR3 length: 15 residues. Per the germline V gene, CDR1 is LGHNA and CDR2 is YSLEER. The CDR3 coding sequence is TGCGCCAGCAGCCAAGAGACAGGGACCCAAAACATTCAGTACTTC. It codes for CASSQETGTQNIQYF.

This clonotype was seen a handful of times. The rearrangement links TRBV6-1 to TRBJ1-1; 8 nucleotides align to TRBD1. V lost 6 bases to trimming and J lost 4 bases; unmatched junction nucleotides: 10. This CDR3 has 15 amino acids. Germline CDR1 and CDR2: MNHNS and SASEGT. The CDR3 nucleotides are TGTGCCAGCAGGCGGACAGGGAGCTTTGTCACTGAAGCTTTCTTT. Amino acids: CASRRTGSFVTEAFF.

The chain recombines TRBV10-3 with TRBJ1-2, with 8 bases lining up with TRBD1. Germline assignment: CDR1 ENHRY and CDR2 SYGVKD. The V and J ends lost 6 bases and 3 bases, in that order; junction bases with no gene match: 3. CDR3 length: 13 residues. The CDR3 protein is CAIRETGDYGYTF. In DNA, the CDR3 is TGTGCCATCAGAGAGACAGGGGACTATGGCTACACCTTC.

V is TRBV28 and J is TRBJ1-2; the D is unclear. The CDR3 extends over 13 amino acids. Germline values: CDR1 MDHEN, CDR2 SYDVKM. V was pared by 7 bases and J by 2 bases, with 11 bases between. DNA of the CDR3: TGTGCCAGCAAATCCCCTGGAAACTATGGCTACACCTTC. It translates to CASKSPGNYGYTF.

In this sample, this clonotype turned up many times. This sequence joins TRBV7-3 and TRBJ2-3; 14 bases map to TRBD2. The CDR3 is 17 residues long. The germline CDR1 and CDR2 sequences are SGHTA and FQGTGA. V lost 5 bases and J lost 2; bases outside the gene matches: 6. The CDR3 here is CASSRGTSGSPTDTQYF. In nucleotides, the CDR3 is TGTGCCAGCAGCAGAGGGACTAGCGGGAGCCCCACAGATACGCAGTATTTT.

This clonotype was picked up many times. The chain combines TRBV4-2 with TRBJ2-1; 9 bases are a match to TRBD1. The CDR3 spans 16 residues. Germline V gives CDR1 LGHNA, CDR2 YNFKEQ. V shed 2 bases, J shed 3 bases, and the junction held 5 bases outside the gene matches. The CDR3 DNA sequence: TGTGCCAGCAGCCAACGACAGGGGGACGGCTACAATGAGCAGTTCTTC. This encodes CASSQRQGDGYNEQFF.

This clonotype was found many times. The chain uses TRBV7-9 and TRBJ2-3, with a possible D match to TRBD2 (6 bases). Trimming pared 5 bases from V and 6 bases from J, leaving 18 bases between. From germline, CDR1 is SEHNR and CDR2 FQNEAQ (reference sequence). The CDR3 totals 15 residues. This CDR3 is CASSRRVRRADTQYF. In DNA, the CDR3 is TGTGCCAGCAGCCGGAGAGTTCGGAGGGCGGATACGCAGTATTTT.